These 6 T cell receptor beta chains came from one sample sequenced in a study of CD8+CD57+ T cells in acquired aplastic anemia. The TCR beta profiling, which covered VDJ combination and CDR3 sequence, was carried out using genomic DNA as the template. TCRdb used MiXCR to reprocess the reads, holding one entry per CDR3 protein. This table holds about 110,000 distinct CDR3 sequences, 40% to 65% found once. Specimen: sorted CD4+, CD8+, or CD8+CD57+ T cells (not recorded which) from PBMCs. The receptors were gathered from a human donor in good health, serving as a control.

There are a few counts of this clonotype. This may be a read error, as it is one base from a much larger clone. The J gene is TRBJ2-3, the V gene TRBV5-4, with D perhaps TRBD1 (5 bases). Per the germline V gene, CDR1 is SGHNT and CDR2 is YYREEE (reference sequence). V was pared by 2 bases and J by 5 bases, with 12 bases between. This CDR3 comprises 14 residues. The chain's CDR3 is CASSFRDGIDTQYF. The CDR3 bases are TGTGCCAGCAGCTTCAGGGATGGCATAGATACGCAGTATTTT.

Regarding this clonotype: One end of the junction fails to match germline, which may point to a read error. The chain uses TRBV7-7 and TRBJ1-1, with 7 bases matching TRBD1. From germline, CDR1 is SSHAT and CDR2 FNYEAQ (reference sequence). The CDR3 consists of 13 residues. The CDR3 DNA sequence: TGTGCTAGCAGCTTAGACAGGGCGAGCGAAGCTTTCTTT. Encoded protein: CASSLDRASEAFF.

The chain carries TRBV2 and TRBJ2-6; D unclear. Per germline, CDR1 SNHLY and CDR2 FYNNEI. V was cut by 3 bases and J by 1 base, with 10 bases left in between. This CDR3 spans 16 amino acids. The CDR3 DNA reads TGTGCCAGCAGTGATGGTCTTAGTTCTGGGGCCAACGTCCTGACTTTC. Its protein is CASSDGLSSGANVLTF.

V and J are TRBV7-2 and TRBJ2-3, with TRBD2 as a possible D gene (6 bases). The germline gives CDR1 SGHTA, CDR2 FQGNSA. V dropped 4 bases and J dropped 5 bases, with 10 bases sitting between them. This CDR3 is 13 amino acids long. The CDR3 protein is CASSWPTRDTQYF. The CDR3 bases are TGTGCCAGCAGCTGGCCGACTAGAGATACGCAGTATTTT. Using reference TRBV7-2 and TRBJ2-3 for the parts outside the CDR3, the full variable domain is GAGVSQSPSNKVTEKGKDVELRCDPISGHTALYWYRQSLGQGLEFLIYFQGNSAPDKSGLPSDRFSAERTGGSVSTLTIQRTQQEDSAVYLCASSWPTRDTQYFGPGTRLTVL.

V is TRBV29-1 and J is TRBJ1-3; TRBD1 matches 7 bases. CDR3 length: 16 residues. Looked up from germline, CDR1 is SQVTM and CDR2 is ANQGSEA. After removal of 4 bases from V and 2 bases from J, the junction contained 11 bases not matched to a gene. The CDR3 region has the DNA TGCAGCGTTGGGGACGGCAAGGGGGCCACTGGAAACACCATATATTTT. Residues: CSVGDGKGATGNTIYF.

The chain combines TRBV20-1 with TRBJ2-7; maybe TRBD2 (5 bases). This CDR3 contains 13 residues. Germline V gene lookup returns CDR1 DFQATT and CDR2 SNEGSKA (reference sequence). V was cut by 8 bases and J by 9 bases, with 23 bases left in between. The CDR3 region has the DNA TGCAGTAGCATGTGGGGAGATACCTACAGGCAGTACTTC. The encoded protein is CSSMWGDTYRQYF.